The 18 T cell receptor beta chains below all came from one sample that was sequenced in a study of cytomegalovirus exposure and HLA in healthy donors. In the PCR, 60 Vbeta and 13 Jbeta primers were used. Produced via immunoSEQ multiplex PCR; TCRdb's table is partial and in-frame only. The table lists around 94,000 clones, roughly three fifths of them singletons. The sequenced sample consisted of PBMCs. The receptors shown here come from a man aged 25 to 45 in good health and CMV-seronegative.

This rearrangement joins TRBV19 to TRBJ2-3; D is uncertain. The CDR3 runs to 13 residues. Trimming cost V 5 bases and J 6 bases, with 12 bases left between them. CDR1 and CDR2 (germline): LNHDA, SQIVND (reference sequence). This CDR3 reads CASSAVVTDTQYF. CDR3 bases: TGTGCCAGTAGTGCAGTGGTAACCGATACGCAGTATTTT.

This clone was observed a few times. The chain couples TRBV10-2 to TRBJ2-7; D is undetermined. The V gene's germline CDR1 is WSHSY and CDR2 SAAADI. V shed 2 bases and J shed 4 bases, with 12 bases lying between them. This CDR3 has 14 residues. In DNA, the CDR3 is TGCGCCAGCAGTGAGGGTCTAGGCGGTTACGAGCAGTACTTC. This encodes CASSEGLGGYEQYF.

There are a few counts of this clone. This rearrangement joins TRBV7-8 to TRBJ2-5; D unresolved. The V end was cut by 3 bases, the J end by 1 base, with 9 bases between. Germline lookup yields CDR1 SGHVS and CDR2 FQNEAQ. The CDR3 length is 14 residues. Here the CDR3 DNA reads TGTGCCAGCAGCTTGGCCCTGGCCCAAGAGACCCAGTACTTC. Translating gives CASSLALAQETQYF.

V and J are TRBV4-2 and TRBJ2-5; 13 bases are shared with TRBD2. CDR1 is LGHNA and CDR2 is YNFKEQ in the germline V gene. The ends lost 3 bases at V and 5 bases at J; junction bases unmatched: 3. The CDR3 runs 15 residues. CDR3 DNA: TGTGCCAGCAGCCAGACTAGCGGGGGGTGGGAGACCCAGTACTTC. This gives the protein CASSQTSGGWETQYF.

This chain joins TRBV20-1 and TRBJ2-7; TRBD1 might be the D (5 bases). The CDR3 has 11 residues. Trimming cost V 7 bases and J 2 bases, with 9 bases left between them. In germline, CDR1 is DFQATT, CDR2 SNEGSKA (reference sequence). CDR3 loop: CSGRAAYEQYF. DNA for the CDR3: TGCAGTGGCAGGGCCGCCTACGAGCAGTACTTC.

V is TRBV28 and J is TRBJ2-5, with 10 nucleotides matching TRBD2. Germline-derived CDR1 and CDR2 are MDHEN and SYDVKM. The CDR3 has 16 amino acids. V lost 3 bases and J lost 2; bases outside the gene matches: 6. The CDR3 spells CASSFRTSGRQETQYF. The DNA of the CDR3 is TGTGCCAGCAGTTTTCGGACTAGCGGACGACAAGAGACCCAGTACTTC.

This clone was counted between two and nine times. The gene calls are TRBV7-6 and TRBJ2-5; the match to TRBD2 covers 7 bases. With 11 bases clipped from V and 5 bases from J, the junction kept 17 bases outside the gene matches. In germline, CDR1 is SGHVS, CDR2 FNYEAQ. CDR3 length: 15 amino acids. CDR3: CAGNIPGLEGETQYF. The CDR3 region has the DNA TGTGCCGGCAACATTCCAGGACTAGAGGGCGAGACCCAGTACTTC.

Only a few counts were recorded for this clone. V usage is TRBV5-1 and J usage is TRBJ1-2; possibly TRBD1 for D (6 bases). CDR1 SGHRS and CDR2 YFSETQ come from the germline V gene. The CDR3 sequence is 14 residues long. The V and J ends lost 0 bases and 5 bases respectively, with 11 bases between them. The CDR3 is CASSLGPGEYGYTF. The CDR3 DNA follows: TGCGCCAGCAGCTTGGGTCCAGGGGAGTATGGCTACACCTTC.

The chain recombines TRBV19 with TRBJ1-5; D remains unclear. The V and J ends lost 7 bases and 2 bases respectively, with 15 bases between them. CDR3 length equals 15 residues. In germline, CDR1 is LNHDA, CDR2 SQIVND (reference sequence). This CDR3 reads CASTPTGLGNQPQHF. As DNA, the CDR3 is TGTGCCAGTACCCCCACGGGATTAGGCAATCAGCCCCAGCATTTT.

V and J are TRBV6-5 and TRBJ2-7, with a possible D match to TRBD1 (7 bases). V was clipped by 2 bases and J by 1 base, with 9 bases between them. The CDR3 is 14 residues long. Germline-derived CDR1 and CDR2 are MNHEY and SVGAGI. The CDR3 reads CASSYPGGSYEQYF. CDR3 bases: TGTGCCAGCAGTTACCCAGGGGGGTCCTACGAGCAGTACTTC.

This rearrangement joins TRBV9 to TRBJ2-3; D is ambiguous. Per germline, CDR1 SGDLS and CDR2 YYNGEE. The length of the CDR3 is 13 residues. Trimming left V 3 bases short and J 2 bases short, with 7 bases between. The CDR3: CASSAQSTDTQYF. The CDR3 nucleotides are TGTGCCAGCAGCGCCCAGTCCACAGATACGCAGTATTTT.

Only a few counts were recorded for this clone. This chain uses TRBV25-1 with TRBJ2-3, with D unresolved. In germline, CDR1 is MGHDK, CDR2 SYGVNS. CDR3 length: 14 residues. Trimming pared 4 bases from V and 1 base from J, leaving 9 bases between. CDR3 loop: CASSGLTGTDTQYF. CDR3 in DNA: TGTGCCAGCAGTGGGTTGACTGGCACAGATACGCAGTATTTT.

This rearrangement joins TRBV6-5 to TRBJ1-1; 8 positions match TRBD1. V dropped 5 bases and J dropped 1; count of bases not matched to a gene: 6. The CDR3 has 15 residues. Germline-derived CDR1 and CDR2 are MNHEY and SVGAGI. This CDR3 reads CASSTDREENTEAFF. CDR3 coding DNA: TGTGCCAGCAGTACGGACAGGGAGGAGAACACTGAAGCTTTCTTT.

The V gene is TRBV7-8, the J gene TRBJ1-1, with 8 bases identical to TRBD1. CDR3 size: 15 residues. The germline V gene encodes CDR1 SGHVS and CDR2 FQNEAQ. Trimming took 5 bases from V and 0 from J; bases not matched to a gene: 5. The CDR3 DNA follows: TGTGCCAGCAGCAACCAGGGGGCTCTGAACACTGAAGCTTTCTTT. Protein product: CASSNQGALNTEAFF.

The table lists this clone with a count of one. This rearrangement joins TRBV5-1 to TRBJ2-7, with D perhaps TRBD1 (5 bases). The CDR3 is 15 amino acids. The germline CDR1 and CDR2 sequences are SGHRS and YFSETQ. With 0 bases removed from V and 0 bases from J, the gap between germline ends came to 10 bases. CDR3 nucleotide sequence: TGCGCCAGCAGCTTGGGTGGGGCTCACTCCTACGAGCAGTACTTC. This sequence encodes CASSLGGAHSYEQYF.

CDR3 in DNA: TGTGCCACCAACTTCAGCGAAAGCACCGGGGAGCTGTTTTTT. This codes for CATNFSESTGELFF. The gene calls are TRBV6-7 and TRBJ2-2; D is ambiguous. TRBV6-7 is classed as an ORF, of uncertain function. The CDR3 has 14 amino acids. V gave up 10 bases and J gave up 4 bases, with 16 bases separating them.

This chain links TRBV5-5 with TRBJ2-7; a weak D match, TRBD1 (6 bases). The V gene lost 4 bases and the J gene lost 6 bases, with 14 bases spanning the gap. This CDR3 spans 13 amino acids. Germline assignment: CDR1 SGHKS and CDR2 YYEKEE (reference sequence). CDR3 protein: CASSPEQGSEQYF. The DNA of the CDR3 is TGTGCCAGCAGCCCTGAACAGGGATCCGAGCAGTACTTC.

DNA of the CDR3: TGTGCCAGCAGAGCCAGCCGAGCGGCAGATACGCAGTATTTT. As protein: CASRASRAADTQYF. The chain joins TRBV6-4 to TRBJ2-3, with TRBD2 as a possible D gene (5 bases). V gave up 6 bases and J gave up 4 bases, with 14 bases separating them. The CDR3 extends over 14 amino acids. Germline CDR1 reads MRHNA; CDR2 reads SNTAGT.